Here is one T cell receptor beta chain with its context. CDR1 SQVTM and CDR2 ANQGSEA come from the germline V gene. J gave up 3 bases and V 5 bases, and 4 bases lay outside the gene matches. CDR3 length: 13 residues. Living in about two dozen US areas, the participants were between roughly 18 and 89 years of age. The data belong to a study of blood T cell repertoires in COVID-19. The assay was immunoSEQ multiplex PCR, and TCRdb's table has in-frame clones only and misses some. The sample has 250,000 or so clones, roughly nine tenths seen once. The receptor comes from a human donor in a cohort exposed to, infected with or recovered from COVID-19 (not recorded which). The donor label of this sample is uncertain. This rearrangement joins TRBV29-1 to TRBJ1-5; 7 nucleotides line up with TRBD1. Sequencing input: PBMCs or T cells enriched from blood (not recorded which). CDR3 protein: CSVKTGFNQPQHF. The CDR3 DNA sequence: TGCAGCGTTAAGACAGGGTTCAATCAGCCCCAGCATTTT.